Below are 2 T cell receptor beta chains sequenced from a single sample in a study of cytomegalovirus exposure and HLA in healthy donors. Profiling relied on immunoSEQ multiplex PCR, and the TCRdb table lists in-frame clones only, not all of them. The table records under 250,000 clones, roughly 87% of them present only once. Sequences were obtained from PBMCs. The receptor set was obtained from a young man in good health and CMV-seropositive.

The chain joins TRBV29-1 to TRBJ2-3; D gene ambiguous. Trimming left V 3 bases short and J 1 base short, with 5 bases between. The germline V gene encodes CDR1 SQVTM and CDR2 ANQGSEA. CDR3 length: 12 amino acids. CDR3: CSVDRGTDTQYF. DNA of the CDR3: TGCAGCGTTGACCGGGGCACAGATACGCAGTATTTT.

V gene TRBV28 combines with J gene TRBJ2-7; D unresolved. The CDR3 is 12 amino acids. The germline CDR1 and CDR2 sequences are MDHEN and SYDVKM. V gave up 5 bases and J gave up 6 bases, with 11 bases separating them. This chain's CDR3 is CASSLDPSEQYF. CDR3 sequence (DNA): TGTGCCAGCAGTCTTGACCCCTCCGAGCAGTACTTC.